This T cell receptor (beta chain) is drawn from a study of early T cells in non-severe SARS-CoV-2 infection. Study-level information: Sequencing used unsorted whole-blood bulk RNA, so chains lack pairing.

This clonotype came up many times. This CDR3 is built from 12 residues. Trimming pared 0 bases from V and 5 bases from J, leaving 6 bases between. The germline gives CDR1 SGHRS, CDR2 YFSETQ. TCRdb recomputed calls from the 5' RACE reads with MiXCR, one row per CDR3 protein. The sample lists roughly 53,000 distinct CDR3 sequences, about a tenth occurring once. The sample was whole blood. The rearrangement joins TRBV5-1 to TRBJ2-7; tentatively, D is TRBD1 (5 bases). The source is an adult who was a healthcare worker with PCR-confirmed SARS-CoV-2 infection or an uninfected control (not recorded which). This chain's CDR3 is CASSLEGDEQYF. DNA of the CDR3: TGCGCCAGCAGCTTGGAAGGGGACGAGCAGTACTTC.